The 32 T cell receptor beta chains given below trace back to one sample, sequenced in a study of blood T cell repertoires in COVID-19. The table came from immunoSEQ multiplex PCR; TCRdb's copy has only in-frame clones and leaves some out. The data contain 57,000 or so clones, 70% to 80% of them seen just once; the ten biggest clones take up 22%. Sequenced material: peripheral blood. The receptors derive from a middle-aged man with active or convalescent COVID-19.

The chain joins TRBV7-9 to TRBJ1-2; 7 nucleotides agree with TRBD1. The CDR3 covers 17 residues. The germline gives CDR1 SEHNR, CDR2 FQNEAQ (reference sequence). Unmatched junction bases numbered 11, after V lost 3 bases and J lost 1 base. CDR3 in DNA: TGTGCCAGCAGCTTGGGGACAGAGGCCCTATTTAACTATGGCTACACCTTC. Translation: CASSLGTEALFNYGYTF.

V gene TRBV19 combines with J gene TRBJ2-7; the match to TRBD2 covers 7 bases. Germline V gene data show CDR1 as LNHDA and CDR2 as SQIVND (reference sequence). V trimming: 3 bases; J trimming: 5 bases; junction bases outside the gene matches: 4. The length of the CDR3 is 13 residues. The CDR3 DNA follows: TGTGCCAGTAGTATTGGGAGGGCCAACGAGCAGTACTTC. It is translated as CASSIGRANEQYF.

This chain's CDR3 is CASSMTVTNYGYTF. The CDR3 bases are TGTGCCAGCAGCATGACAGTGACTAACTATGGCTACACCTTC. This rearrangement joins TRBV7-9 to TRBJ1-2, with D possibly being TRBD1 (5 bases). V lost 5 bases, J lost 0 bases, and 10 bases lay in between. Germline V CDR1 and CDR2: SEHNR, FQNEAQ (reference sequence). This CDR3 has 14 amino acids.

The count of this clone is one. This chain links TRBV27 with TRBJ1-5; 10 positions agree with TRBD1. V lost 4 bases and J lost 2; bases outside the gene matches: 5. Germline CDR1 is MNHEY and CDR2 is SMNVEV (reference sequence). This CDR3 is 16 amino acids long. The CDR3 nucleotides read TGTGCCAGCAGTTCCACGGACAGGGGGGGCAATCAGCCCCAGCATTTT. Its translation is CASSSTDRGGNQPQHF.

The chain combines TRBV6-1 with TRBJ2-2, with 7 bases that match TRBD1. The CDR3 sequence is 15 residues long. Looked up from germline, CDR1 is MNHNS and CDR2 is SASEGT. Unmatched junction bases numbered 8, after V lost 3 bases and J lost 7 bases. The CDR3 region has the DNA TGTGCCAGCAGTGACGCACAGGGGATCGGCGGGGAGCTGTTTTTT. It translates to CASSDAQGIGGELFF.

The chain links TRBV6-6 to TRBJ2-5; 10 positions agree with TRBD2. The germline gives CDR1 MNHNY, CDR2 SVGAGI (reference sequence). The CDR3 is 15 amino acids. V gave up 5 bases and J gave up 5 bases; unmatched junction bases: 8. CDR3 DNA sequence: TGTGCCAGCAGTAAAACTAGCGGGAAGAGTGAGACCCAGTACTTC. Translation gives CASSKTSGKSETQYF.

For the CDR3, the DNA is TGTGCCAGCAGTTTCGGACAGCATGAAGCTTTCTTT. Translation: CASSFGQHEAFF. The chain is built from TRBV12-3 or TRBV12-4 and TRBJ1-1, with D possibly being TRBD1 (6 bases). V was clipped by 3 bases and J by 7 bases, with 9 bases between them. The CDR3 contains 12 residues.

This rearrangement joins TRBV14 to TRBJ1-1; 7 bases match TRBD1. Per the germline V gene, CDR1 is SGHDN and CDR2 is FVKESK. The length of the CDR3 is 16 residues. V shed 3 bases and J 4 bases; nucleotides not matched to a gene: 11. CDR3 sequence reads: CASSQKGGASGTEAFF. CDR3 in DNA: TGTGCCAGCAGCCAGAAAGGGGGCGCCTCGGGCACTGAAGCTTTCTTT.

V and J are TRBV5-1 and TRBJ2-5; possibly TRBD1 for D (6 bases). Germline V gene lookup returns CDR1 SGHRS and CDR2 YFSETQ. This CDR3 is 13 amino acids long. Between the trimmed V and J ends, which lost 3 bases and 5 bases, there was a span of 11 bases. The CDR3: CASSYTGLETQYF. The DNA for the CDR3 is TGCGCCAGCAGCTATACAGGGCTGGAGACCCAGTACTTC.

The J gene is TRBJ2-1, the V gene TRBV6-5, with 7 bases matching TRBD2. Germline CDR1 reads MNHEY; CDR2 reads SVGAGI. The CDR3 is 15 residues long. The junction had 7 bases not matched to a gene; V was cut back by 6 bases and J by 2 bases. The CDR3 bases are TGTGCCAGCAGCCGAGCGGGGTCCACCTACAATGAGCAGTTCTTC. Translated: CASSRAGSTYNEQFF.

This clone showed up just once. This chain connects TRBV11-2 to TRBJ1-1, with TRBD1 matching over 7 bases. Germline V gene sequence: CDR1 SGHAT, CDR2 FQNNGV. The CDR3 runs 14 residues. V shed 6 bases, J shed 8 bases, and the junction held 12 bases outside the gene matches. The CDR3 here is CASSLRDSPREAFF. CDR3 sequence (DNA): TGTGCCAGCAGTCTCCGGGACAGTCCCCGAGAAGCTTTCTTT.

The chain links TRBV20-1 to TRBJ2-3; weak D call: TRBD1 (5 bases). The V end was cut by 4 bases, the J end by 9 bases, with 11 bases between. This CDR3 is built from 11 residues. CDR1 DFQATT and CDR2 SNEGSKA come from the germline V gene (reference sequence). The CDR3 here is CSANWGPTQYF. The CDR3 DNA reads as TGCAGTGCTAATTGGGGCCCCACGCAGTATTTT.

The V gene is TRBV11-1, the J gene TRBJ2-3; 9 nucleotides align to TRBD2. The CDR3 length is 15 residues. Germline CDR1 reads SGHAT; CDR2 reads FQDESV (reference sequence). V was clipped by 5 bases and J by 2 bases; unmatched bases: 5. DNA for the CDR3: TGTGCCAGCAGCAGACTAGCGGCCTACACAGATACGCAGTATTTT. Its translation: CASSRLAAYTDTQYF.

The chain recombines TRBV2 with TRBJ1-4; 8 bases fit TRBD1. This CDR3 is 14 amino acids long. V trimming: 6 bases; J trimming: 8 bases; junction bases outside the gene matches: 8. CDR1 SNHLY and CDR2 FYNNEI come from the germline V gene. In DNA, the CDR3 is TGTGCCAGCAGGAGCGGACAGGGCGAAGAAAAACTGTTTTTT. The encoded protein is CASRSGQGEEKLFF.

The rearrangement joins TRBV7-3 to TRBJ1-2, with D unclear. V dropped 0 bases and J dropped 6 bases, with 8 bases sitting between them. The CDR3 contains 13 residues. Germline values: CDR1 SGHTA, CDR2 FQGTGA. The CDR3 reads CASSLTGVHGYTF. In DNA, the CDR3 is TGTGCCAGCAGCTTAACCGGGGTACATGGCTACACCTTC.

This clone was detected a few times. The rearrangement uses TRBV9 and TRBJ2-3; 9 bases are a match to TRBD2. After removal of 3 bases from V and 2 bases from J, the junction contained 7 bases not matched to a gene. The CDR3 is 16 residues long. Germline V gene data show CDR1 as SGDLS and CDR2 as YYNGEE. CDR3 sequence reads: CASSGRAGGNTDTQYF. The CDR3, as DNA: TGTGCCAGCAGCGGAAGAGCGGGGGGAAACACAGATACGCAGTATTTT. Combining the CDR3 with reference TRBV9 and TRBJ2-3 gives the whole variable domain DSGVTQTPKHLITATGQRVTLRCSPRSGDLSVYWYQQSLDQGLQFLIQYYNGEERAKGNILERFSAQQFPDLHSELNLSSLELGDSALYFCASSGRAGGNTDTQYFGPGTRLTVL.

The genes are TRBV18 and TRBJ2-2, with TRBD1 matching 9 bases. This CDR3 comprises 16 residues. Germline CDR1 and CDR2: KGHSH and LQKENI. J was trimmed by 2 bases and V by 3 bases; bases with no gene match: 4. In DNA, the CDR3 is TGTGCCAGCTCACCCCCGGGACAGGGAAACACCGGGGAGCTGTTTTTT. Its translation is CASSPPGQGNTGELFF.

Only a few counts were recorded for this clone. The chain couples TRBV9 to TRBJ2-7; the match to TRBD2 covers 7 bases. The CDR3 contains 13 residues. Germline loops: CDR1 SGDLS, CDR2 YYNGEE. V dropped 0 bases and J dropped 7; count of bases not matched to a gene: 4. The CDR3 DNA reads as TGTGCCAGCAGCGTAGGACTAGCTGGTGAGCAGTACTTC. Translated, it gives CASSVGLAGEQYF.

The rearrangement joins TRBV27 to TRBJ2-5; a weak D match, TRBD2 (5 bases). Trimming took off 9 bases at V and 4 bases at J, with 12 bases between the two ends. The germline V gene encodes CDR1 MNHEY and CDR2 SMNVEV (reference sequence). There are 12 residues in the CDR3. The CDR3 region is CASRDFRETQYF. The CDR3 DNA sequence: TGTGCCAGTCGGGATTTTCGAGAGACCCAGTACTTC.

The CDR3 region is CASSPVPGDTEAFF. In nucleotides, the CDR3 is TGTGCCAGCAGCCCAGTGCCGGGGGACACTGAAGCTTTCTTT. V gene TRBV7-3 combines with J gene TRBJ1-1, with a possible D match to TRBD1 (5 bases). The CDR3 has 14 amino acids. V was clipped by 5 bases and J by 3 bases, with 13 bases between them. In germline, CDR1 is SGHTA, CDR2 FQGTGA.

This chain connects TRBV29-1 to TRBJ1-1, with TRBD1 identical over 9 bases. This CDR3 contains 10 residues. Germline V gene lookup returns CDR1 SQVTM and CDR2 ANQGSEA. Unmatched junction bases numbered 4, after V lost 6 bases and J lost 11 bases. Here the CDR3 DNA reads TGCAGCGTCGGGGACAGGGAGGCTTTCTTT. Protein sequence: CSVGDREAFF. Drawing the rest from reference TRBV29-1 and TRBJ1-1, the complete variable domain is SAVISQKPSRDICQRGTSLTIQCQVDSQVTMMFWYRQQPGQSLTLIATANQGSEATYESGFVIDKFPISRPNLTFSTLTVSNMSPEDSSIYLCSVGDREAFFGQGTRLTVV.

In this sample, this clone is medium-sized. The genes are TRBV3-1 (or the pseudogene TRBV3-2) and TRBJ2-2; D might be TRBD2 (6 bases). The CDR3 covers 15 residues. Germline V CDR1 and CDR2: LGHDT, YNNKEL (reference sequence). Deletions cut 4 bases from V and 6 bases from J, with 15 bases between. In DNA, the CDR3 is TGTGCCAGCAGCCCGTCGGGAGTGTGGGCCGGGGAGCTGTTTTTT. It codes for CASSPSGVWAGELFF.

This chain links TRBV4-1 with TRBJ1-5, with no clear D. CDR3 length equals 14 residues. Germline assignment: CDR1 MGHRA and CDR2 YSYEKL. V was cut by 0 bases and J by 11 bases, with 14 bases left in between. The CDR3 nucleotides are TGCGCCAGCAGCCAAGATGAGGGCCCGTCCGCCCAGCATTTT. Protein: CASSQDEGPSAQHF.

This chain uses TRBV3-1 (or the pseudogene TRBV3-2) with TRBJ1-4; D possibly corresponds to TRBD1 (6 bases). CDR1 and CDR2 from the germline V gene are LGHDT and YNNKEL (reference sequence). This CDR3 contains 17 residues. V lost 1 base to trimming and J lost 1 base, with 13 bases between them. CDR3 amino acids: CASSQARGLLTNEKLFF. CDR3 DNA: TGTGCCAGCAGCCAAGCCAGGGGTTTGTTAACTAATGAAAAACTGTTTTTT.

The CDR3 region is CASSRLAGGTNEQFF. Written as DNA, the CDR3 is TGTGCCAGCAGCCGTCTAGCGGGAGGGACCAATGAGCAGTTCTTC. The J gene is TRBJ2-1, the V gene TRBV5-4; TRBD2 matches 12 bases. V trimming: 4 bases; J trimming: 6 bases; junction bases outside the gene matches: 5. In germline, CDR1 is SGHNT, CDR2 YYREEE (reference sequence). This CDR3 comprises 15 residues. The full variable domain, its missing parts supplied by reference TRBV5-4 and TRBJ2-1, is ETGVTQSPTHLIKTRGQQVTLRCSSQSGHNTVSWYQQALGQGPQFIFQYYREEENGRGNFPPRFSGLQFPNYSSELNVNALELDDSALYLCASSRLAGGTNEQFFGPGTRLTVL.

CDR3 residues: CATSQGRNEQFF. The CDR3 DNA is TGTGCCACTTCACAGGGGCGCAATGAGCAGTTCTTC. The genes are TRBV15 and TRBJ2-1; 7 bases agree with TRBD1. The ends lost 9 bases at V and 6 bases at J; junction bases unmatched: 5. There are 12 residues in the CDR3. Germline CDR1 and CDR2: LNHNV and YYDKDF (reference sequence).

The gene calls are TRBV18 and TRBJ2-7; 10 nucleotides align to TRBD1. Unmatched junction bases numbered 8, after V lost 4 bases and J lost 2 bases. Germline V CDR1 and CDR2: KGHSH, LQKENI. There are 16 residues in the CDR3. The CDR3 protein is CASSLLPGQGTYEQYF. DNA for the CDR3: TGTGCCAGCTCACTCTTGCCGGGACAGGGGACCTACGAGCAGTACTTC.

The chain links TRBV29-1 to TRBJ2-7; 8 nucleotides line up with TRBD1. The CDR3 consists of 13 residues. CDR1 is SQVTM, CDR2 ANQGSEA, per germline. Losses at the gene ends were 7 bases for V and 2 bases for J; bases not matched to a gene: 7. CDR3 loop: CSATGTGTYEQYF. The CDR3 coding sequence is TGCAGCGCGACCGGGACAGGCACCTACGAGCAGTACTTC.

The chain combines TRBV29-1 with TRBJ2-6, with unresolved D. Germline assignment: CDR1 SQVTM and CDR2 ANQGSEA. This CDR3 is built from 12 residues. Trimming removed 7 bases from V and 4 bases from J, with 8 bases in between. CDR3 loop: CSAHLGANVLTF. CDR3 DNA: TGCAGCGCACATCTGGGGGCCAACGTCCTGACTTTC.

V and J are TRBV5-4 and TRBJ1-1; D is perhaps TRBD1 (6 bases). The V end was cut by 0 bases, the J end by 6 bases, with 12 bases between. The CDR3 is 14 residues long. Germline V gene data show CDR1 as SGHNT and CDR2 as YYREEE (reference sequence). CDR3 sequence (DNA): TGTGCCAGCAGCTTGGGGACAGAGGGATCTGAAGCTTTCTTT. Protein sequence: CASSLGTEGSEAFF. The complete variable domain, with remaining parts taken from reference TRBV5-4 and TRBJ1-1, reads ETGVTQSPTHLIKTRGQQVTLRCSSQSGHNTVSWYQQALGQGPQFIFQYYREEENGRGNFPPRFSGLQFPNYSSELNVNALELDDSALYLCASSLGTEGSEAFFGQGTRLTVV.

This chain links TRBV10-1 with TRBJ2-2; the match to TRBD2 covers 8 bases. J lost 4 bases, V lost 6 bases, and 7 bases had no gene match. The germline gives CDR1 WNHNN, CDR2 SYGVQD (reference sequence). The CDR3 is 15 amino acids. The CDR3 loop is CASSGSGTGTGELFF. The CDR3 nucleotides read TGCGCCAGCAGCGGTAGCGGGACGGGCACCGGGGAGCTGTTTTTT.

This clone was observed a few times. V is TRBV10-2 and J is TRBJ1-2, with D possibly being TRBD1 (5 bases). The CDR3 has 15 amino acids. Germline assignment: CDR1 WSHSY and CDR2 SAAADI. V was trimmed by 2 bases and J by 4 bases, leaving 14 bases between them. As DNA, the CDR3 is TGCGCCAGCAGTGAGACCCAGGGCCACCTCTATGGCTACACCTTC. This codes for CASSETQGHLYGYTF.